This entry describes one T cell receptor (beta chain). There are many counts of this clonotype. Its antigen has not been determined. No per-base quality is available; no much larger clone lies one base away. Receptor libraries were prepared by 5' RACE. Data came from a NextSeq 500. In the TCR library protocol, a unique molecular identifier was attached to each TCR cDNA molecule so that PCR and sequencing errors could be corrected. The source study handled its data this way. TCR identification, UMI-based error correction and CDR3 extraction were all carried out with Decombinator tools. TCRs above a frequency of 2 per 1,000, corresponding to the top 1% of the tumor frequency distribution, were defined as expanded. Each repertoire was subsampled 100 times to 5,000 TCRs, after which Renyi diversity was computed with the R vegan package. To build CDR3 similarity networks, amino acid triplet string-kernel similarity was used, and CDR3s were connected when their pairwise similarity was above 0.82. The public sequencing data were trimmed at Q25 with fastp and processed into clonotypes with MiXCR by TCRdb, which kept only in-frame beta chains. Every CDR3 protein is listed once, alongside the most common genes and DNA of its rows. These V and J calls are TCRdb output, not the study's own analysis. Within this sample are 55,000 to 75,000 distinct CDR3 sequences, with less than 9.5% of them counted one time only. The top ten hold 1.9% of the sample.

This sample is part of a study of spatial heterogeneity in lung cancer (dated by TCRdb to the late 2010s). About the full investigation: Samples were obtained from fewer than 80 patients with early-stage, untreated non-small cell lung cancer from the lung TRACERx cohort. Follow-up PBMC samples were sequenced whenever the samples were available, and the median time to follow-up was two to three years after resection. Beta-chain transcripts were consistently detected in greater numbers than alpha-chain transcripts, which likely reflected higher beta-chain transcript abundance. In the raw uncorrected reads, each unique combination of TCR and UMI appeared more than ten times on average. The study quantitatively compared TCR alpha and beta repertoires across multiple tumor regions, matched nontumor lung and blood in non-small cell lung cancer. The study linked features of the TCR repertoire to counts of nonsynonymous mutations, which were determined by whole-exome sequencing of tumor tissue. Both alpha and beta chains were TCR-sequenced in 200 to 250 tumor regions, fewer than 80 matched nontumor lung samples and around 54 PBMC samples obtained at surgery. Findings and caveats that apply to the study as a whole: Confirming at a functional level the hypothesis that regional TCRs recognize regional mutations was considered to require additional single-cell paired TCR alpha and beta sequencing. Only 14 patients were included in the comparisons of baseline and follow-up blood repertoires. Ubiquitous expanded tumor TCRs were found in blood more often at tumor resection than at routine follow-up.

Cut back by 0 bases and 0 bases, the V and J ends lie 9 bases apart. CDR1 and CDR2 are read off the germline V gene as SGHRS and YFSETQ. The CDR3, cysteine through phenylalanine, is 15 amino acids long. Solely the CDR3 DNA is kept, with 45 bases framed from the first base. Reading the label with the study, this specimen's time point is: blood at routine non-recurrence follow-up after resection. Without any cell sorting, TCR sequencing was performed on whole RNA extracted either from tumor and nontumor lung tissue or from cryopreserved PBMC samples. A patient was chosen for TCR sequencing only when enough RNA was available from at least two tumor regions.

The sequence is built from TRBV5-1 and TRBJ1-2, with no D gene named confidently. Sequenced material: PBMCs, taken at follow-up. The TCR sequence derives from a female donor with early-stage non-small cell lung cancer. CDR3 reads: CASSLAFLTNYGYTF. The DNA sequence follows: TGCGCCAGCAGCTTGGCCTTTCTAACTAACTATGGCTACACCTTC.